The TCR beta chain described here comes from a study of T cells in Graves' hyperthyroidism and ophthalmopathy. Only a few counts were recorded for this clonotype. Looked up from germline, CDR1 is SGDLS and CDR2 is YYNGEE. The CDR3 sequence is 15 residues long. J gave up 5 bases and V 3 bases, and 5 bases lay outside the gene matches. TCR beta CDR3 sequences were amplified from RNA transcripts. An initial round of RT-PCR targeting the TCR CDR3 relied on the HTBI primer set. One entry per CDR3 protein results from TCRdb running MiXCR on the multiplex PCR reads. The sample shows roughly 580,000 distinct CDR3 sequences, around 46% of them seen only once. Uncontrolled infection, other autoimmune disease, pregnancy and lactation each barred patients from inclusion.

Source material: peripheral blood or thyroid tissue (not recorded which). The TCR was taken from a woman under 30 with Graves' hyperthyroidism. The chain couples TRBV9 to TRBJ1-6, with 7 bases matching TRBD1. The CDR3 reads CASSAGTADNSPLHF. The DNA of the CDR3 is TGTGCCAGCAGCGCCGGGACAGCAGATAATTCACCCCTCCACTTT.